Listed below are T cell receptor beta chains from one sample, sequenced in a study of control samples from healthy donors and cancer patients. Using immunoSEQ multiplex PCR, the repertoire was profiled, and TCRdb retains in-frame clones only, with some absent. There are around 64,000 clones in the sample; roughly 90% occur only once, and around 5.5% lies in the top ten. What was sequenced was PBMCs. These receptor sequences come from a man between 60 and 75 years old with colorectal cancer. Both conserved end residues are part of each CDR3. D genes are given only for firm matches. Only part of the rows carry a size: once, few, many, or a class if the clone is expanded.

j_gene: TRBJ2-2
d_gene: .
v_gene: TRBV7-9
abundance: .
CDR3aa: CASQKGSWTGELFF
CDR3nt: TGTGCCAGCCAGAAGGGGTCATGGACCGGGGAGCTGTTTTTT

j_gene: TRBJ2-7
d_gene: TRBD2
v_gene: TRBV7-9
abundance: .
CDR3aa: CASSLLAGGIEQYF
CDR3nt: TGTGCCAGCAGCTTACTAGCGGGGGGGATCGAGCAGTACTTC

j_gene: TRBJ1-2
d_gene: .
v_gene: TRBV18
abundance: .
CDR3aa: CASSPGQHYGYTF
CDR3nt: TGTGCCAGCTCACCCGGACAGCACTATGGCTACACCTTC

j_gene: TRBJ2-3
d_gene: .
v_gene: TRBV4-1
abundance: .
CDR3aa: CASSQDIGRSRQYF
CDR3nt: TGCGCCAGCAGCCAAGATATCGGCAGGAGCAGGCAGTATTTT

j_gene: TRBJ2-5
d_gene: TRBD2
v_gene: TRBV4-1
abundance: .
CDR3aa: CASSQGVSGLAGGPGETQYF
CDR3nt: TGCGCCAGCAGCCAAGGGGTCTCGGGACTAGCGGGGGGGCCGGGAGAGACCCAGTACTTC

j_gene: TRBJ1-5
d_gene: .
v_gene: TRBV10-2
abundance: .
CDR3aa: CASSEVGRGNQPQHF
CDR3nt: TGCGCCAGCAGTGAGGTCGGCAGGGGCAATCAGCCCCAGCATTTT

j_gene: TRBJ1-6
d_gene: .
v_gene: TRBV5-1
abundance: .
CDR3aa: CASSWELGSTSPLHF
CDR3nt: TGCGCCAGCAGCTGGGAGCTAGGCAGTACCTCACCCCTCCACTTT

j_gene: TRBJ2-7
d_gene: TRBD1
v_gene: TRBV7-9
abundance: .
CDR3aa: CASSLGGSGGAYEQYF
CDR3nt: TGTGCCAGCAGCTTAGGGGGGTCAGGGGGAGCCTACGAGCAGTACTTC

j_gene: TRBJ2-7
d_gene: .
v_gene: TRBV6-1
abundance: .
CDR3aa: CASSEGTVLSYEQYF
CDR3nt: TGTGCCAGCAGTGAAGGGACAGTCCTCTCCTACGAGCAGTACTTC

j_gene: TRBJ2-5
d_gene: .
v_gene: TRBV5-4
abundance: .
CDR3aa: CASSLEKGRQETQYF
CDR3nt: TGTGCCAGCAGCTTAGAAAAGGGCCGCCAAGAGACCCAGTACTTC

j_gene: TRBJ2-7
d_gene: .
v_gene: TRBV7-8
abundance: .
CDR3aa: CASSLAGSDEQYF
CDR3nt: TGTGCCAGCAGCCTCGCAGGGTCAGACGAGCAGTACTTC

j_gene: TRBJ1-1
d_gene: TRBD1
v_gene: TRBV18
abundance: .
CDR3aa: CASSPQGARNTEAFF
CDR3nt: TGTGCCAGCTCACCACAGGGGGCGAGGAACACTGAAGCTTTCTTT

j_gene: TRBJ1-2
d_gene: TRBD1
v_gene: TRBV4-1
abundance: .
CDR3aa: CASSQSGGGYGYTF
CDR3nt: TGCGCCAGCAGCCAGTCAGGGGGCGGCTATGGCTACACCTTC

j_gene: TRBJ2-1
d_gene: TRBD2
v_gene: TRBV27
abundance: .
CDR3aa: CASKVPGLANEQFF
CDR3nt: TGTGCCAGCAAAGTTCCGGGACTAGCAAATGAGCAGTTCTTC

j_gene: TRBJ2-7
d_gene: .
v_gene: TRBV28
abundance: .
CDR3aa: CASSGRVGRIRKNEQYF
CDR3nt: TGTGCCAGCAGTGGCAGGGTGGGGCGAATAAGAAAGAACGAGCAGTACTTC

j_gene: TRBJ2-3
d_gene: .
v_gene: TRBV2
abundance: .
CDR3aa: CASMMEYTDTQYF
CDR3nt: TGTGCCAGCATGATGGAGTACACAGATACGCAGTATTTT

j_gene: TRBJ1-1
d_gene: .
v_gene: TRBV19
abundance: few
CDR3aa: CASSMGIRMNTEAFF
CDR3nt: TGTGCCAGTAGTATGGGGATCCGGATGAACACTGAAGCTTTCTTT

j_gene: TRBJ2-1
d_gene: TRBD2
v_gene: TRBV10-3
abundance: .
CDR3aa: CAISGGGRVNEQFF
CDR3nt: TGTGCCATCAGTGGGGGGGGACGGGTGAATGAGCAGTTCTTC

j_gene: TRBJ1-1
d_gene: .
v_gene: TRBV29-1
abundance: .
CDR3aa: CSATSNTEAFF
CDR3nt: TGCAGCGCAACATCCAACACTGAAGCTTTCTTT

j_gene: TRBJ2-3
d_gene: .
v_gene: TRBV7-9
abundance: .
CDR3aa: CASTHTAVSADTQYF
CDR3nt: TGTGCCAGCACCCACACAGCGGTCTCAGCAGATACGCAGTATTTT